This T cell receptor beta chain was found in a study of shared clonotypes between healthy human individuals. CD4+ cells were split into CD45RA+ naive and CD45RA-negative memory subsets. It was across several immunoSEQ plates that each subset's genomic DNA was evenly split. TCRdb keeps only in-frame clones here, not all; method: immunoSEQ multiplex PCR. The table lists 2 million to 3 million clones, roughly 93% of them singletons. Material: naive CD4+ T cells from PBMCs. As to subset: CD45RA+ positively selected. The clonotype comes from a man between 18 and 29 years old in good health. Some clones in this sample may be carry-over from other donors' samples.

The CDR3 sequence: CAWSVNIGEGEKLFF. The CDR3 coding sequence is TGTGCCTGGAGTGTTAATATTGGGGAAGGTGAAAAACTGTTTTTT. J is TRBJ1-4 and V is TRBV30; no reliable D call. This CDR3 has 15 amino acids. Germline-derived CDR1 and CDR2 are GTSNPN and SVGIG (reference sequence). Deletions cut 0 bases from V and 7 bases from J, with 15 bases between.